Listed here are 5 T cell receptor beta chains from one sample, sequenced in a study of chemoradiotherapy in HPV16-positive cancers. The assay was immunoSEQ multiplex PCR, and TCRdb's table has in-frame clones only and misses some. The repertoire consists of 65,000 to 80,000 clones, with 85% to 90% occurring once and the leading ten covering 4% to 5%. The source was blood, collected from a patient who underwent chemoradiotherapy. The receptors were sampled from a human donor with HPV-associated anogenital cancer.

The chain combines TRBV29-1 with TRBJ1-1; no definite D call. This CDR3 comprises 13 residues. Trimming left V 5 bases short and J 7 bases short, with 17 bases between. Looked up from germline, CDR1 is SQVTM and CDR2 is ANQGSEA. CDR3 in amino acids: CSVSGLFSGEAFF. The CDR3 DNA follows: TGCAGCGTTTCGGGTTTGTTCTCTGGTGAAGCTTTCTTT. The entire variable domain, with the rest obtained from reference TRBV29-1 and TRBJ1-1, is as follows: SAVISQKPSRDICQRGTSLTIQCQVDSQVTMMFWYRQQPGQSLTLIATANQGSEATYESGFVIDKFPISRPNLTFSTLTVSNMSPEDSSIYLCSVSGLFSGEAFFGQGTRLTVV.

The chain joins TRBV2 to TRBJ2-1; a possible D gene is TRBD1 (5 bases). Germline CDR1 and CDR2: SNHLY and FYNNEI. Trimming removed 6 bases at V and 1 base at J, with 13 bases between. This CDR3 has 15 amino acids. The CDR3 coding sequence is TGTGCCAGCAGCGAACAGGTTTTTTCCTACAATGAGCAGTTCTTC. This sequence encodes CASSEQVFSYNEQFF.

The V call is TRBV13, the J call TRBJ1-1; 7 nucleotides match TRBD1. V shed 5 bases and J 1 base; nucleotides not matched to a gene: 7. The CDR3 is 15 residues long. Germline values: CDR1 PRHDT, CDR2 FYEKMQ (reference sequence). DNA of the CDR3: TGTGCCAGCAGCCCCCGGACAGGAGAGAACACTGAAGCTTTCTTT. Translating it yields CASSPRTGENTEAFF. The entire variable domain, with the rest obtained from reference TRBV13 and TRBJ1-1, is as follows: AAGVIQSPRHLIKEKRETATLKCYPIPRHDTVYWYQQGPGQDPQFLISFYEKMQSDKGSIPDRFSAQQFSDYHSELNMSSLELGDSALYFCASSPRTGENTEAFFGQGTRLTVV.

The chain joins TRBV6-6 to TRBJ2-7, with 7 bases that match TRBD2. Trimming took 4 bases from V and 7 from J; bases not matched to a gene: 7. The CDR3 contains 13 residues. Looked up from germline, CDR1 is MNHNY and CDR2 is SVGAGI (reference sequence). CDR3 in DNA: TGTGCCAGCAGTTCGGGGGTCGGGGGGGAGCAGTACTTC. This gives the protein CASSSGVGGEQYF.

The J gene is TRBJ1-2, the V gene TRBV7-9, with no clear D. Germline CDR1 and CDR2: SEHNR and FQNEAQ (reference sequence). V shed 3 bases and J shed 8 bases, with 10 bases lying between them. There are 12 residues in the CDR3. The CDR3 sequence: CASSFEFRGYTF. The CDR3 DNA follows: TGTGCCAGCAGCTTCGAGTTTAGGGGCTACACCTTC. Supplemented by reference TRBV7-9 and TRBJ1-2, the full variable domain reads DTGVSQNPRHKITKRGQNVTFRCDPISEHNRLYWYRQTLGQGPEFLTYFQNEAQLEKSRLLSDRFSAERPKGSFSTLEIQRTEQGDSAMYLCASSFEFRGYTFGSGTRLTVV.